A single sample is the source of the 29 T cell receptor beta chains below, sequenced in a study of tumor and adjacent non-tumor tissue in lung cancer. No cell sorting was done before RNA was extracted from the tissue. TCRbeta libraries were built with three rounds of nested PCR, modified from ARM-PCR. From the multiplex PCR reads, TCRdb called clonotypes with MiXCR, one entry per CDR3 protein. The sample holds approximately 120,000 distinct CDR3 sequences, 66% seen once. The sequencing sample was made of lung tumor tissue. The source is a young man with non-small cell lung cancer.

This clonotype was observed a single time. A read error is possible here, since a much larger clone lies one base away. The chain employs TRBV29-1 and TRBJ2-1, with D hard to call. In germline, CDR1 is SQVTM, CDR2 ANQGSEA. CDR3 size: 12 residues. The V end lost 1 base, the J end lost 7 bases, and 8 bases lay between the germline ends. Here the CDR3 reads CSVEVWKNEQFF. The CDR3 coding sequence is TGCAGCGTTGAAGTTTGGAAGAATGAGCAGTTCTTC.

In the case of this clonotype: With a much larger clone just one base away, this may be a read error. The gene calls are TRBV4-1 and TRBJ1-6; D unclear. This CDR3 comprises 15 residues. V lost 0 bases, J lost 10 bases, and 13 bases lay in between. Germline-derived CDR1 and CDR2 are MGHRA and YSYEKL. This CDR3 is CASSQESAVKSPLHF. For the CDR3, the DNA is TGCGCCAGCAGCCAAGAATCGGCAGTTAAATCACCCCTCCACTTT.

This clonotype was seen a handful of times. This may be a read error, as it is one base from a much larger clone. The V gene is TRBV4-3, the J gene TRBJ1-1, with D unresolved. CDR3 length: 16 amino acids. The V end was cut by 0 bases, the J end by 5 bases, with 16 bases between. The germline V gene encodes CDR1 LGHNA and CDR2 YSLEER. CDR3: CASSQDPVGGSTEAFF. As DNA, the CDR3 is TGCGCCAGCAGCCAAGATCCGGTCGGTGGGAGTACTGAAGCTTTCTTT.

This clonotype appeared a few times. The chain has TRBV5-1 and TRBJ2-2; TRBD2 matches at 14 bases. CDR1 is SGHRS, CDR2 YFSETQ, per germline. The CDR3 runs to 16 residues. V was pared by 4 bases and J by 8 bases, with 7 bases of the junction left unmatched. In DNA, the CDR3 is TGCGCCAGCAGCGCGGGACTAGCGGGAGTTGAGGGGGAGCTGTTTTTT. It encodes CASSAGLAGVEGELFF.

About this clonotype itself: Likely a read error: the CDR3 ends without its conserved phenylalanine or tryptophan. The DNA is left out, because the CDR3 cannot be placed on it with certainty; the CDR3 is given as TCRdb lists it. This chain joins TRBV29-1 and TRBJ2-7. Both ends counted, the CDR3 spans 13 residues. The germline V gene has CDR1 SQVTM and CDR2 ANQGSEA. This CDR3 reads CSVDSRNSYERYL.

Turning to this clonotype: This may arise from a read error, as a much more abundant clone is one base away. The CDR3, as DNA: TGTACCAGCAGGTCTGACAGGAGCGCGAACACCGGGGAGCTGTTTTTT. Protein product: CTSRSDRSANTGELFF. The V gene is TRBV6-5, the J gene TRBJ2-2; a possible D gene is TRBD1 (6 bases). Germline CDR1 and CDR2: MNHEY and SVGAGI. The CDR3 extends over 16 amino acids.

This clonotype was detected only a few times. A much larger clone lies a single base off, so this may be a read error. The V and J genes are TRBV20-1 and TRBJ1-2, with D possibly matching TRBD1 (5 bases). This CDR3 comprises 9 residues. The germline V gene has CDR1 DFQATT and CDR2 SNEGSKA (reference sequence). CDR3 amino acids: CRPGRTHTF. CDR3 DNA: TGCAGGCCGGGGCGGACCCACACCTTC.

The chain is built from TRBV18 and TRBJ2-7; tentative D call: TRBD1 (6 bases). The germline CDR1 and CDR2 sequences are KGHSH and LQKENI. The V and J ends lost 5 bases and 7 bases respectively, with 12 bases between them. This CDR3 region has 12 residues. CDR3 in amino acids: CASSTYREEQYF. CDR3 sequence (DNA): TGTGCCAGCTCAACTTACAGGGAAGAGCAGTACTTC.

This clonotype was seen a handful of times. The rearrangement links TRBV13 to TRBJ1-1; D remains ambiguous. CDR3 length equals 15 residues. Germline V CDR1 and CDR2: PRHDT, FYEKMQ (reference sequence). V lost 4 bases and J 3 bases, leaving 15 bases between the germline ends. The CDR3 nucleotides are TGTGCCAGCAGCTCTCGACTACTTTGGGACACTGAAGCTTTCTTT. Its protein is CASSSRLLWDTEAFF.

This clonotype was counted a few times. The J gene is TRBJ1-1, the V gene TRBV5-1; D unresolved. V lost 2 bases and J 1 base, leaving 9 bases between the germline ends. Germline V lookup: CDR1 SGHRS, CDR2 YFSETQ. The CDR3 totals 14 residues. CDR3 DNA sequence: TGCGCCAGCAGCTTCGGATCGGGGAACACTGAAGCTTTCTTT. It specifies CASSFGSGNTEAFF.

For this clonotype: One junction end disagrees with the germline gene, perhaps due to a read error. This chain uses TRBV4-1 with TRBJ1-1, with D hard to call. Germline CDR1 and CDR2: MGHRA and YSYEKL. CDR3 size: 15 residues. The CDR3 bases are TGCGCCAGGAGCCAAGACCTGAGGGTGAACACTGAAGCTTTCTTT. Residues: CARSQDLRVNTEAFF.

Turning to this clonotype: Being one base from a much bigger clone, this may be a read error. This rearrangement joins TRBV11-3 to TRBJ2-5, with D perhaps matching TRBD2 (5 bases). The V end lost 6 bases, the J end lost 0 bases, and 17 bases lay between the germline ends. Germline CDR1 and CDR2: SGHNT and YENEEA. This CDR3 spans 16 amino acids. CDR3 loop: CASRTSVTPNQETQYF. CDR3 coding DNA: TGTGCCAGCAGAACTAGTGTGACCCCGAACCAAGAGACCCAGTACTTC.

Points on this clonotype: A much larger clone lies a single base off, so this may be a read error. This chain uses TRBV5-4 with TRBJ2-1, with 7 bases that match TRBD2. V was pared by 9 bases and J by 0 bases, with 12 bases of the junction left unmatched. CDR3 length equals 16 residues. Germline CDR1 and CDR2: SGHNT and YYREEE (reference sequence). In nucleotides, the CDR3 is TGTGCCAACACCCTGGGGGGGGGTGGCTCCTACAATGAGCAGTTCTTC. It yields the protein CANTLGGGGSYNEQFF.

A remark on this clonotype: This may arise from a read error, as a much more abundant clone is one base away. The V call is TRBV10-2, the J call TRBJ2-7; no definite D call. The germline CDR1 and CDR2 sequences are WSHSY and SAAADI. The CDR3 length is 13 residues. CDR3 coding DNA: TGCACCAGCAGTGTAAGTAAAGCCTACGAGCAGTACTTC. Amino acids: CTSSVSKAYEQYF.

A word on this clonotype: A junction boundary mismatches the germline segment, possibly from a read error. This chain links TRBV11-2 with TRBJ2-2; D is perhaps TRBD2 (5 bases). The V gene's germline CDR1 is SGHAT and CDR2 FQNNGV. The CDR3 has 14 residues. CDR3 region: CTSSLDQDVGKLFF. In DNA, the CDR3 is TGTACCAGCAGCTTAGATCAAGACGTCGGGAAGCTGTTTTTT.

Details on this clonotype: This is likely a read error, given that the CDR3 carries no conserved phenylalanine or tryptophan at its end. No DNA is shown, since the ends of the CDR3 on it are uncertain; the CDR3 is the one TCRdb lists. This chain links TRBV11-1 with TRBJ2-2; the DNA was not used to check the table's D call, TRBD1. CDR1 and CDR2 from the germline V gene are SGHAT and FQDESV (reference sequence). The CDR3 spans 15 residues, counting both ends. The CDR3 sequence is CASSPSPQGTGELLL.

This clonotype was detected ten times or more. The chain has TRBV12-3 or TRBV12-4 and TRBJ1-2; TRBD1 matches at 8 bases. Germline trimming cut 4 bases from V and 13 bases from J; bases unmatched to any gene: 5. This CDR3 contains 11 residues. DNA of the CDR3: TGTGCCAGCAGTTCGACAGGGGAACGCACCTTC. Amino acids: CASSSTGERTF.

The table lists this clonotype with a few counts. The V gene is TRBV5-4, the J gene TRBJ1-1; D is undetermined. Germline V lookup: CDR1 SGHNT, CDR2 YYREEE (reference sequence). This CDR3 contains 14 residues. The V end lost 4 bases, the J end lost 0 bases, and 10 bases lay between the germline ends. In DNA, the CDR3 is TGTGCCAGCAGCGGCGAGGCGCTGAACACTGAAGCTTTCTTT. Protein sequence: CASSGEALNTEAFF. The complete variable domain, with remaining parts taken from reference TRBV5-4 and TRBJ1-1, reads ETGVTQSPTHLIKTRGQQVTLRCSSQSGHNTVSWYQQALGQGPQFIFQYYREEENGRGNFPPRFSGLQFPNYSSELNVNALELDDSALYLCASSGEALNTEAFFGQGTRLTVV.

In the case of this clonotype: The junction differs from germline at one of its ends, possibly a read error. The chain combines TRBV4-1 with TRBJ1-4, with 7 positions matching TRBD1. The CDR3 spans 16 residues. Germline lookup yields CDR1 MGHRA and CDR2 YSYEKL. The CDR3 coding sequence is TGCCCCAGCAGCCAAGATACATACAGGGGAAATGAAAAACTGTCTTTT. Amino acids: CPSSQDTYRGNEKLSF.

As to this clonotype: This may be a read error: a much more frequent sequence differs by one nucleotide. The chain carries TRBV20-1 and TRBJ2-1; 9 bases line up with TRBD2. The germline CDR1 and CDR2 sequences are DFQATT and SNEGSKA (reference sequence). This CDR3 spans 15 amino acids. The CDR3, as DNA: TGCACTGCTTCCTCCGGGACTAGCAGATACAATGAGCAGTTCTTC. The encoded protein is CTASSGTSRYNEQFF.

This clonotype came up many times. This chain uses TRBV29-1 with TRBJ2-7; TRBD1 might be the D (6 bases). This CDR3 region has 12 residues. The V end was cut by 3 bases, the J end by 2 bases, with 8 bases between. Germline assignment: CDR1 SQVTM and CDR2 ANQGSEA. The CDR3 DNA follows: TGCAGCGTTGAGGGACAAACCTACGAGCAGTACTTC. Its protein product is CSVEGQTYEQYF.

This clonotype was detected many times. CDR3 loop: CASSQDSYYYNSPLHF. The CDR3 nucleotides read TGTGCCAGCAGCCAGGACAGCTACTACTATAATTCACCCCTCCACTTT. The chain employs TRBV14 and TRBJ1-6; a possible D gene is TRBD1 (6 bases). The CDR3 sequence is 16 residues long. From germline, CDR1 is SGHDN and CDR2 FVKESK. Between the trimmed V and J ends, which lost 3 bases and 3 bases, there was a span of 12 bases.

In the case of this clonotype: This may be a read error, as it is one base from a much larger clone. The rearrangement links TRBV12-3 or TRBV12-4 to TRBJ2-1; D assignment may be TRBD1 or TRBD2 (5 bases each). V was pared by 10 bases and J by 9 bases, with 10 bases between. The CDR3 totals 10 residues. The CDR3 spells CAIRGTEQFF. The CDR3, as DNA: TGTGCCATCCGGGGCACTGAGCAGTTCTTC.

To note about this clonotype: A much larger clone is a single base away; this may be a read error. The chain uses TRBV20-1 and TRBJ1-4; D gene uncertain. Germline assignment: CDR1 DFQATT and CDR2 SNEGSKA (reference sequence). The CDR3 contains 12 residues. CDR3 nucleotide sequence: TGCAGTGTTAGAGATGCGGGCACGAAACTGTTTTTT. This sequence encodes CSVRDAGTKLFF.

The chain has TRBV6-2 or TRBV6-3 and TRBJ2-3; TRBD2 might be the D (5 bases). The CDR3 contains 14 residues. V lost 2 bases and J lost 8, with 14 bases in between. Germline CDR1 reads MNHEY; CDR2 reads SVGEGT. The CDR3 sequence is CASSYDTEGSTQYF. CDR3 nucleotides: TGTGCCAGCAGTTACGACACAGAGGGCTCTACGCAGTATTTT.

About this clonotype: This may be a read error, as it is one base from a much larger clone. The chain couples TRBV5-4 to TRBJ2-5; D may be TRBD2 (5 bases). Germline values: CDR1 SGHNT, CDR2 YYREEE (reference sequence). CDR3 length: 13 amino acids. Trimming removed 9 bases from V and 1 base from J, with 13 bases in between. The CDR3 coding sequence is TGTGCCAACCGTTTACGGGGCCAAGAGACCCAGTACTTC. Translation gives CANRLRGQETQYF.

This clonotype was picked up one time. A much larger clone is a single base away; this may be a read error. The chain joins TRBV20-1 to TRBJ2-1; 8 bases map to TRBD1. Unmatched junction bases numbered 13, after V lost 3 bases and J lost 9 bases. Germline values: CDR1 DFQATT, CDR2 SNEGSKA (reference sequence). This CDR3 is built from 15 residues. The CDR3 nucleotides are TGCAGTGCTAGTTTCCCCAATGACAGGGGCGCTGAGCAGTTCTTC. Translating gives CSASFPNDRGAEQFF.

This clonotype was picked up many times. This chain links TRBV6-5 with TRBJ1-1; a weak D match, TRBD1 (6 bases). The CDR3 spans 14 residues. Per germline, CDR1 MNHEY and CDR2 SVGAGI. The V end lost 2 bases, the J end lost 3 bases, and 10 bases lay between the germline ends. The CDR3: CASSYRGRDTEAFF. DNA for the CDR3: TGTGCCAGCAGTTACAGGGGGAGGGACACTGAAGCTTTCTTT.

The gene calls are TRBV6-2 or TRBV6-3 and TRBJ1-5; possible D gene TRBD1, 5 bases. The CDR3 extends over 14 amino acids. The germline V and J ends were trimmed by 4 bases and 5 bases, with 12 bases remaining between them. CDR1 is MNHEY, CDR2 SVGEGT, per germline. The CDR3 is CASSLGDAHQPQHF. Written as DNA, the CDR3 is TGTGCCAGCAGTTTGGGGGACGCCCATCAGCCCCAGCATTTT.